The rows below give T cell receptor beta chains drawn from one sample of a study of blood T cell repertoires in COVID-19. The repertoire was sequenced with immunoSEQ multiplex PCR; TCRdb's copy has only in-frame clones and lacks some. The repertoire includes about 75,000 clones, about 74% of them detected once, and 2% to 3% sits in the top ten. Sequenced sample: peripheral blood. Receptors originate from a human donor with acute or convalescent COVID-19. The donor label of this sample is uncertain. Both conserved end residues are trimmed from each CDR3. Fields, in order: V gene, CDR3 protein.

V: TRBV28; CDR3: ASSFPRDSEQY
V: TRBV19; CDR3: ASSNRGTGGALDTQY
V: TRBV19; CDR3: ASINRGVGQPQH
V: TRBV30; CDR3: AWSVHTGVGNQPQH
V: TRBV7-9; CDR3: ASISGGGDEKLF
V: TRBV7-9; CDR3: ASSLIQGEQY
V: TRBV5-4; CDR3: ASSPDRGHYGYT
V: TRBV6-5; CDR3: ASMDRVTDTQY
V: TRBV5-1; CDR3: ASSLTSGGYNEQF
V: TRBV10-3; CDR3: AISESNTRYT
V: TRBV11-2; CDR3: ASSRAGGAGYGYT
V: TRBV20-1; CDR3: SASAGAVYGYT
V: TRBV9; CDR3: ASSTRTSGSNEQF
V: TRBV18; CDR3: ASSPPVGQDRGLYEQY
V: TRBV6-4; CDR3: ARLPGQEQPQH
V: TRBV6-2/TRBV6-3; CDR3: ASSYGRDQPQH
V: TRBV19; CDR3: ASRQGDQPQH
V: TRBV19; CDR3: ASSSPGQRNSPLH
V: TRBV11-3; CDR3: ASSLGQGSTDTQY
V: TRBV28; CDR3: ASSLLQGGHEQY
V: TRBV2; CDR3: ASRGQAYYGYT
V: TRBV5-4; CDR3: ASSLVAREAETQY